The entry below describes one T cell receptor beta chain. There is no known antigen for this receptor. Per-base quality was not reported, and no clone a single base away is much larger than it. The CDR3 regions of human TCRbeta chains were subjected to immunosequencing. Turning to the authors' computational methods: Repertoire TCRs were checked for matches against a reference library of SARS-CoV-2-specific TCRs that had been generated using the MIRA antigen-specificity platform. Breadth meant the fraction of unique TCRs that were SARS-CoV-2-associated, whereas depth meant the fraction of total T cells that were SARS-CoV-2-associated. Using the MIRA data, every spike-specific TCR was mapped to the spike region that the TCR reacted to and assigned to either a CD4 or a CD8 class. Log10-transformed breadth and depth values were compared by one-way ANOVA with Sidak's multiple comparisons tests. Imported from immuneACCESS, the table was reduced by TCRdb to in-frame sequences with V and J called. These copies leave out some clones; in studies compared against another copy, an unresolved V gene accounts for under half, and the cause of the remainder is not known. The DNA was the basis for D and trimming; V, J and clone size are from that table. This sample has 150,000 to 200,000 clones in its table, and around 92% of those were observed once. Together, the top ten hold 1% to 1.5% of the sample.

V is cut back by 2 bases and J by 7 bases, with 8 bases in the junction unmatched. The germline V gene (reference sequence) yields GTSNPN for CDR1 and SVGIG for CDR2. From the cysteine through the phenylalanine, the CDR3 covers 13 amino acids. The retained sequence is limited to the CDR3, 39 bases, with the frame set at the first base. The sample's time point label, in plain terms: about 28 days (+/-7) after the second vaccine dose. AZD1222 recipients given second doses at about 4 weeks or at about 12 weeks were pooled, since spike-specific TCR depth and breadth were not found to differ between the two schedules. Samples from vaccinated people were obtained from the UK trials COV001 and COV002, which included a single-blind randomized controlled phase 2/3 trial of AZD1222 (ChAdOx1 nCoV-19) in healthy adults. Trial participant PBMC samples were collected at day 0 and day 28 after the second dose for TCRbeta chain sequencing.

This sample was included in a study of T cell responses to AZD1222 COVID-19 vaccine (dated by TCRdb to about 2021). Regarding the complete study: TCR sequencing was performed for over 230 trial participants, of whom 207 were given two doses of AZD1222 and around 25 were given two doses of MenACWY control vaccine. Trial participants were enrolled into age subgroups of 18-55, 56-69 and 70-plus years, which contained about 150, 27 and 61 TCR-sequenced participants, respectively. Study-wide conclusions, independent of this receptor: Epitopes outside the regions mutated in the B.1.351 and B.1.1.7 variants were reportedly recognized by nearly half of the unique spike-specific TCRs. Conclusions about previously exposed vaccinees are limited because only six or seven AZD1222 recipients were SARS-CoV-2 seropositive at baseline. The whole spike protein was spanned by vaccine-associated CD4 TCRs, and dominant responses were seen in regions 160-218 and 743-854. Because no day 14 peak-response samples were available, the repertoires could be characterized only after the peak T cell response. The 56-69-year group was small, and its depth increase did not reach significance, likely because of low power. Participants were mostly white British, with more females than males. The authors suggested clonal diversity may have been underestimated. After two AZD1222 doses, spike-specific TCR breadth and depth were significantly higher than at day 0 and than in MenACWY recipients.

Sample: peripheral blood, taken 28 days after the second AZD1222 dose. This TCR derives from an adult who received the AZD1222 COVID-19 vaccine. The V and J segments used are TRBV30 and TRBJ2-7; TRBD1 lines up with 7 middle nucleotides. The CDR3 amino acid sequence is: CAWSRDRVREQYF. The DNA is as follows: TGTGCCTGGAGTAGGGACAGAGTGAGAGAGCAGTACTTC.